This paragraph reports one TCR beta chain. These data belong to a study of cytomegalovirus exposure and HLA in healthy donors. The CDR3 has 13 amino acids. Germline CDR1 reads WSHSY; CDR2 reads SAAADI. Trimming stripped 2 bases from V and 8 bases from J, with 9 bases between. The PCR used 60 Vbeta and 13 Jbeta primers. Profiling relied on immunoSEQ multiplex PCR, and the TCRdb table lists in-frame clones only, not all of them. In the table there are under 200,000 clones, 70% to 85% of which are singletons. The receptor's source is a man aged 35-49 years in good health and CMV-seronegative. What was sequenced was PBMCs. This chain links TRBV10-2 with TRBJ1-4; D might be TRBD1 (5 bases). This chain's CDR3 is CASSEMGHEKLFF. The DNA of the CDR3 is TGCGCCAGCAGTGAGATGGGGCACGAAAAACTGTTTTTT.